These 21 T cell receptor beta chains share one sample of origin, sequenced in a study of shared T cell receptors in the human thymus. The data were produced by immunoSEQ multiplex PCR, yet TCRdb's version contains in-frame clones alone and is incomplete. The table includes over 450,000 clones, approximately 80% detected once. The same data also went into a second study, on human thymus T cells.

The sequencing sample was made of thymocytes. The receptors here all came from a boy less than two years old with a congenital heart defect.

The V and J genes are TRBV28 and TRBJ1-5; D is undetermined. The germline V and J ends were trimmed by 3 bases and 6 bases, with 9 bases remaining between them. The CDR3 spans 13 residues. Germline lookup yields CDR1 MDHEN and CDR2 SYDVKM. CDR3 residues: CASSFWRSQPQHF. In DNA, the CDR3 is TGTGCCAGCAGTTTTTGGAGGAGTCAGCCCCAGCATTTT.

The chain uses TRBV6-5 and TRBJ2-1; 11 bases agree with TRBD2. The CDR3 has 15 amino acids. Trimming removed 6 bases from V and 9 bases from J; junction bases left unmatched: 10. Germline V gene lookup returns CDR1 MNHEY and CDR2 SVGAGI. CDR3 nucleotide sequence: TGTGCCAGCAGCTTCCAGGGACTAGCGGCAACTGAGCAGTTCTTC. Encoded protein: CASSFQGLAATEQFF.

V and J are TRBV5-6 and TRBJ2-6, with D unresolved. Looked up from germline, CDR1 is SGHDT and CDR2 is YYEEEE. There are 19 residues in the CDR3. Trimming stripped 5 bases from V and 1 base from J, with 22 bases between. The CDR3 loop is CASSNSRDKKLSGANVLTF. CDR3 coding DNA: TGTGCCAGCAGTAACAGCCGAGACAAAAAACTTTCTGGGGCCAACGTCCTGACTTTC.

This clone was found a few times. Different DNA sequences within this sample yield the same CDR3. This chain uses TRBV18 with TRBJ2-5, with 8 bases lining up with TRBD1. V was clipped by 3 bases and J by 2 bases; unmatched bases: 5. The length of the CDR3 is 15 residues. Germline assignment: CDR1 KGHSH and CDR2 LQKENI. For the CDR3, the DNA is TGTGCCAGCTCACCGGGACAGGCGACACAAGAGACCCAGTACTTC. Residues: CASSPGQATQETQYF.

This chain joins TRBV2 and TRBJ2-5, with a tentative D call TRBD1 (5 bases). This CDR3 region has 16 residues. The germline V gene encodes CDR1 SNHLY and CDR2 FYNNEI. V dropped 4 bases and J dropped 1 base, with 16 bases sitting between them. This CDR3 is CASSGGATALQETQYF. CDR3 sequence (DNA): TGTGCCAGCAGTGGAGGAGCGACAGCTCTCCAAGAGACCCAGTACTTC.

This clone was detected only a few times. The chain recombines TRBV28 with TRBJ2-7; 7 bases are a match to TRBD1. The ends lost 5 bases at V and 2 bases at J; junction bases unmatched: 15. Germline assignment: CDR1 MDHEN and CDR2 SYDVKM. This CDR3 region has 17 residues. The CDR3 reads CASSPDRGPTPPYEQYF. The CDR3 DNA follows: TGTGCCAGCAGTCCGGATAGGGGGCCCACCCCTCCCTACGAGCAGTACTTC.

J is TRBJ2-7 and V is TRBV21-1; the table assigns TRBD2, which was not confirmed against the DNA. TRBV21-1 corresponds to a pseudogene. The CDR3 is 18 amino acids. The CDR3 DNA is TGTGCCAGCAGCAACCCAAAGTGGGTGGGGGGGGTTCCCTACGAGCAGTACTTC. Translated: CASSNPKWVGGVPYEQYF.

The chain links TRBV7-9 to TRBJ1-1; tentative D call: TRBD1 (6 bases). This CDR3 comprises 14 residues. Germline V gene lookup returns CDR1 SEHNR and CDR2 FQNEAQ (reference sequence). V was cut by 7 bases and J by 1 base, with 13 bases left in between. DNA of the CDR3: TGTGCCAGCAACAACAGGGAAGGGAACACTGAAGCTTTCTTT. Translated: CASNNREGNTEAFF.

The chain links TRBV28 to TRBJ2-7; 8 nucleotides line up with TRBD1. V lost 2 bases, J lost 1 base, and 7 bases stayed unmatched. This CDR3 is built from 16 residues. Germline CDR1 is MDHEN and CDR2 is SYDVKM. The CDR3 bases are TGTGCCAGCAGTTTAGTTGGCCAGGGGGCTTCCTACGAGCAGTACTTC. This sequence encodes CASSLVGQGASYEQYF.

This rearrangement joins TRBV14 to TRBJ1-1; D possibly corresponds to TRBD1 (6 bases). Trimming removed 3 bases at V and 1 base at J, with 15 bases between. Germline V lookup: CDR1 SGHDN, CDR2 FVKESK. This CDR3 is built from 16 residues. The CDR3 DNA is TGTGCCAGCAGCCAGAATACCAGACAGGAGAACACTGAAGCTTTCTTT. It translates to CASSQNTRQENTEAFF.

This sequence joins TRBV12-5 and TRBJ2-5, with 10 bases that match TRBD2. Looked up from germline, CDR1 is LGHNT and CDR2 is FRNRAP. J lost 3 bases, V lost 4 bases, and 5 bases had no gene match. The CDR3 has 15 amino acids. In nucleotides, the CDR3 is TGTGCTAGTGGTTCGTGGACTAGCGGCGAAGAGACCCAGTACTTC. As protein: CASGSWTSGEETQYF.

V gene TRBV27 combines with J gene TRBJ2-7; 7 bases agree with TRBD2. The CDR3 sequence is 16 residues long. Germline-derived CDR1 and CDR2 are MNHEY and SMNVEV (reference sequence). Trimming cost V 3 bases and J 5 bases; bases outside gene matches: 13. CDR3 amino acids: CASSFKSAGVSHEQYF. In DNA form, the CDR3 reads TGTGCCAGCAGTTTTAAATCGGCGGGAGTATCCCACGAGCAGTACTTC.

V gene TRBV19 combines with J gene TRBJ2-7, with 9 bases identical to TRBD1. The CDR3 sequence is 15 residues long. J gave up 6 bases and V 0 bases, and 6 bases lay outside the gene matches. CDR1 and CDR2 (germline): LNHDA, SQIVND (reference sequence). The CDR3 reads CASSIERDRVGEQYF. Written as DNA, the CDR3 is TGTGCCAGTAGTATAGAAAGGGACAGGGTTGGCGAGCAGTACTTC.

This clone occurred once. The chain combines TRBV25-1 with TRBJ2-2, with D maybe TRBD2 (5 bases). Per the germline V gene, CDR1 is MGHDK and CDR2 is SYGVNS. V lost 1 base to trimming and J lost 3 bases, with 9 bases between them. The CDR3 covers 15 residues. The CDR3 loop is CASSESGVDTGELFF. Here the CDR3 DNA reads TGTGCCAGCAGTGAATCCGGGGTAGACACCGGGGAGCTGTTTTTT.

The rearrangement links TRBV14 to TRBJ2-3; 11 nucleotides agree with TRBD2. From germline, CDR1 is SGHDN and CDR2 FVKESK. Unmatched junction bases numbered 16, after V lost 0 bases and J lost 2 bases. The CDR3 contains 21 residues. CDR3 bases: TGTGCCAGCAGCCAAGAAGGTGGGGCTAGCGGGAGGCCTATAGTCACAGATACGCAGTATTTT. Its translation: CASSQEGGASGRPIVTDTQYF.

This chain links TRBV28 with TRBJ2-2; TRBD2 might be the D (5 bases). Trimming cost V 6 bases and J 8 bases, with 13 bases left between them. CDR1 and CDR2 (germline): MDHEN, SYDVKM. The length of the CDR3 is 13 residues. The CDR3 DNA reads TGTGCCAGCAGCCGCGAGACGGGAGGGGAGCTGTTTTTT. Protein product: CASSRETGGELFF.

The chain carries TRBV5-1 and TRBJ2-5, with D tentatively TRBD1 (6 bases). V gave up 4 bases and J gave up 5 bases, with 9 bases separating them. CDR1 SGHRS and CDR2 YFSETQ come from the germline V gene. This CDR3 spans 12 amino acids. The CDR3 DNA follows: TGCGCCAGCAGCCACAGGGATGAGACCCAGTACTTC. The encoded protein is CASSHRDETQYF.

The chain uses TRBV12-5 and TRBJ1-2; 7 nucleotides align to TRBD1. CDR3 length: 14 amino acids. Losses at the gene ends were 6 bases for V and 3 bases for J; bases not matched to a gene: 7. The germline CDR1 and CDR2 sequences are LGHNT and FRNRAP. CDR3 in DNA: TGTGCTAGTGGCAGGGGACAGCTTCACTATGGCTACACCTTC. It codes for CASGRGQLHYGYTF. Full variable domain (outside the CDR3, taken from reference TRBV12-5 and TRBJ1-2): DARVTQTPRHKVTEMGQEVTMRCQPILGHNTVFWYRQTMMQGLELLAYFRNRAPLDDSGMPKDRFSAEMPDATLATLKIQPSEPRDSAVYFCASGRGQLHYGYTFGSGTRLTVV.

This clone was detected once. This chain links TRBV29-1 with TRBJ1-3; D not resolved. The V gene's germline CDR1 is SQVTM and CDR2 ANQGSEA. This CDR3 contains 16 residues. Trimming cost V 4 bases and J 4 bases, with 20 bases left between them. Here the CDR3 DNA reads TGCAGCGTTGTGGAGGAGGGTCGCAGGAGGGGAAACACCATATATTTT. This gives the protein CSVVEEGRRRGNTIYF. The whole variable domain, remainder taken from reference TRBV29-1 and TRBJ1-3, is SAVISQKPSRDICQRGTSLTIQCQVDSQVTMMFWYRQQPGQSLTLIATANQGSEATYESGFVIDKFPISRPNLTFSTLTVSNMSPEDSSIYLCSVVEEGRRRGNTIYFGEGSWLTVV.

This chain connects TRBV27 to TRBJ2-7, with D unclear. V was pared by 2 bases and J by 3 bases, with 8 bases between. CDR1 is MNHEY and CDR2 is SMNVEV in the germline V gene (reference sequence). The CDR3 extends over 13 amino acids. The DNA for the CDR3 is TGTGCCAGCAGTTTAACCAGGATCTACGAGCAGTACTTC. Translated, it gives CASSLTRIYEQYF.

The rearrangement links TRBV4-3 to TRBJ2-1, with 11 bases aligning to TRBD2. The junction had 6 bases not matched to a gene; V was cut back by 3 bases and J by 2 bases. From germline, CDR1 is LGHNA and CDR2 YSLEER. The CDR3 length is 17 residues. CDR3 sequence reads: CASSQRLAGSTYNEQFF. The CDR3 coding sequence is TGCGCCAGCAGCCAGCGACTAGCGGGGTCAACCTACAATGAGCAGTTCTTC.